This T cell receptor (beta chain) stems from a study of identical twins. Study results and limitations: Insertions were fewer in abundant cord blood beta clonotypes, whereas memory repertoires showed none of this pattern.

Germline CDR1 and CDR2: SGHAT and FQNNGV. The junction had 11 bases not matched to a gene; V was cut back by 3 bases and J by 3 bases. CDR3 length equals 16 residues. The cDNA had a unique molecular identifier and a template-switch universal primer site. TCRdb fed the 5' RACE reads into MiXCR, producing one record per CDR3 protein. The sample records around 690,000 distinct CDR3 sequences, 21% being singletons. On this clonotype: Its specificity is not known.

Another study also made use of these data, one on T cells expressing NK-cell markers. That study adds: Sequencing covered eight donors, seven HCMV-seropositive and one seronegative.

The receptor was isolated from a woman between 18 and 29 years old in good health. The specimen sequenced was PBMCs. This chain uses TRBV11-2 with TRBJ2-7; 7 bases map to TRBD1. CDR3 in DNA: TGTGCCAGCAGCTTCAAGAGAGGGGGACAGAACTACGAGCAGTACTTC. It specifies CASSFKRGGQNYEQYF. Drawing the rest from reference TRBV11-2 and TRBJ2-7, the complete variable domain is EAGVAQSPRYKIIEKRQSVAFWCNPISGHATLYWYQQILGQGPKLLIQFQNNGVVDDSQLPKDRFSAERLKGVDSTLKIQPAKLEDSAVYLCASSFKRGGQNYEQYFGPGTRLTVT.